The 3 T cell receptor beta chains given below trace back to one sample, sequenced in a study of human T cells and chemical hapten exposure. TCRdb re-called the RACE reads with MiXCR, one entry per CDR3 protein. The sample has approximately 81,000 distinct CDR3 sequences, roughly 8.7% seen once. Sample time point: healthy volunteer bleed at 6 weeks. It was unfractionated whole blood from which total RNA was extracted. The sample consisted of whole blood. All receptors come from a male donor in good health. Some clones in this sample may be carry-over from other donors' samples.

The sample holds a few counts of this clonotype. The chain has TRBV27 and TRBJ2-1, with 7 bases aligning to TRBD1. The CDR3 consists of 16 residues. The germline V gene encodes CDR1 MNHEY and CDR2 SMNVEV (reference sequence). V was pared by 5 bases and J by 8 bases, with 15 bases of the junction left unmatched. The CDR3 loop is CASSLPGRQGEDEQFF. The CDR3 DNA is TGTGCCAGCAGTCTTCCGGGGCGACAGGGTGAGGATGAGCAGTTCTTC.

The CDR3 DNA sequence: TGCAGCGTTGAAGACCTCGCCATTCGAAACTATGGCTACACCTTC. This gives the protein CSVEDLAIRNYGYTF. The V call is TRBV29-1, the J call TRBJ1-2; no clear D. Trimming took off 0 bases at V and 2 bases at J, with 13 bases between the two ends. Germline V CDR1 and CDR2: SQVTM, ANQGSEA. This CDR3 is 15 amino acids long.

In this sample, this clonotype turned up a few times. The chain carries TRBV29-1 and TRBJ2-2; the D gene could be TRBD1 or TRBD2 (5 bases each). The CDR3 loop spans 14 amino acids. CDR1 is SQVTM and CDR2 is ANQGSEA in the germline V gene. The DNA for the CDR3 is TGCACCGGGCAGCTGGCAGGGAGCACCGGGGAGCTGTTTTTT. It encodes CTGQLAGSTGELFF.